This paragraph covers one T cell receptor (beta chain) sequence. These data belong to a study of blood T cell repertoires in COVID-19. Study background: The United States, Italy and Spain supplied acute and convalescent COVID-19 samples. Sources were T cells, B-cell-depleted T cells, or PBMCs; the material itself was cDNA or gDNA.

From germline, CDR1 is SGHRS and CDR2 YFSETQ. This CDR3 is built from 13 residues. V lost 4 bases and J lost 8; bases outside the gene matches: 3. Original data processing: Counts of nucleated cells, estimated from reference gene primer amplification, were obtained. Profiling relied on immunoSEQ multiplex PCR, and the TCRdb table lists in-frame clones only, not all of them. V, J and clone size derive from that table, while D and trimming were established from the DNA sequence. The sample holds some 300,000 clones, around 88% seen once. This chain connects TRBV5-1 to TRBJ1-6; 7 positions agree with TRBD1. This TCR derives from a woman in her 30s who had recovered from COVID-19. The material sequenced was peripheral blood. The CDR3 sequence is CASSDRDYSPLHF. The CDR3 DNA reads TGCGCCAGCAGCGACAGGGATTATTCACCCCTCCACTTT.